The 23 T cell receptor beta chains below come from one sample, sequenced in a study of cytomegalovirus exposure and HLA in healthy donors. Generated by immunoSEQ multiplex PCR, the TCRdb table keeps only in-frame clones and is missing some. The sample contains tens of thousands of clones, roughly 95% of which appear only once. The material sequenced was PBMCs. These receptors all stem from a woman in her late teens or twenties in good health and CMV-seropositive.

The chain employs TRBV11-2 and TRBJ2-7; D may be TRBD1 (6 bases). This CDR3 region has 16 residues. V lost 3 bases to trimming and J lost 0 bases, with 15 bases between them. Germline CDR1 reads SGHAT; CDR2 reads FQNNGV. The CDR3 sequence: CASSLIAGALSYEQYF. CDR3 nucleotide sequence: TGTGCCAGCAGCTTGATCGCAGGGGCCCTCTCCTACGAGCAGTACTTC.

CDR3 in amino acids: CASSLRRLTSGRNTGELFF. The CDR3 DNA sequence: TGTGCCAGCAGTTTACGTCGGCTGACTAGCGGGAGGAACACCGGGGAGCTGTTTTTT. The chain is built from TRBV27 and TRBJ2-2, with 12 bases identical to TRBD2. The CDR3 length is 19 residues. After removal of 2 bases from V and 1 base from J, the junction contained 8 bases not matched to a gene. Germline V gene lookup returns CDR1 MNHEY and CDR2 SMNVEV (reference sequence).

The CDR3 DNA reads as TGTGCCAGCGAGTCAATCGACAGGGCTTCTACCGAGCAGTACTTC. It codes for CASESIDRASTEQYF. The chain employs TRBV25-1 and TRBJ2-7; TRBD1 matches at 7 bases. CDR1 is MGHDK, CDR2 SYGVNS, per germline. The J segment lost 6 bases and the V segment lost 8 bases, leaving 16 bases of the junction unmatched. The CDR3 covers 15 residues.

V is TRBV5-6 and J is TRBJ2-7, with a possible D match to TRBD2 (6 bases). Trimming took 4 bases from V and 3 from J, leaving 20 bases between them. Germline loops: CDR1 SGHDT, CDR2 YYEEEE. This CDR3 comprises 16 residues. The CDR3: CASSLPGTLRNYEQYF. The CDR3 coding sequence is TGTGCCAGCAGCCTTCCCGGGACTCTCCGGAACTACGAGCAGTACTTC.

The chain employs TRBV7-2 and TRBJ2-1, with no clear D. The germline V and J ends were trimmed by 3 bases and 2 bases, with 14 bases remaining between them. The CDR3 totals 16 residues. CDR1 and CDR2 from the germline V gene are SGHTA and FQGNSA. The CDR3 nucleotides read TGTGCCAGCAGCTTCAGCTCAGCGCTCCCCTACAATGAGCAGTTCTTC. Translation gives CASSFSSALPYNEQFF.

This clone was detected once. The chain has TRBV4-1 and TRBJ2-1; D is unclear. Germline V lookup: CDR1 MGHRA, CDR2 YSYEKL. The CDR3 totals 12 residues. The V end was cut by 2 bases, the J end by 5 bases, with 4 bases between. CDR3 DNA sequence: TGCGCCAGCAGCCAATTAAACAATGAGCAGTTCTTC. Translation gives CASSQLNNEQFF.

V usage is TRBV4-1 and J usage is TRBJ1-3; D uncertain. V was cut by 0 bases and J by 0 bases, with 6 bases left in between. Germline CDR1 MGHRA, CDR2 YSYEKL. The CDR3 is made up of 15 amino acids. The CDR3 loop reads CASSQDRFSGNTIYF. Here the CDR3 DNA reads TGCGCCAGCAGCCAAGACAGGTTCTCTGGAAACACCATATATTTT.

The CDR3 is CASSPFLSGGATGEQFF. In DNA form, the CDR3 reads TGTGCCAGCAGCCCTTTCCTTAGCGGGGGGGCTACGGGTGAGCAGTTCTTC. This chain connects TRBV7-3 to TRBJ2-1, with TRBD2 identical over 11 bases. The CDR3 has 17 residues. J gave up 9 bases and V 5 bases, and 15 bases lay outside the gene matches. Germline loops: CDR1 SGHTA, CDR2 FQGTGA.

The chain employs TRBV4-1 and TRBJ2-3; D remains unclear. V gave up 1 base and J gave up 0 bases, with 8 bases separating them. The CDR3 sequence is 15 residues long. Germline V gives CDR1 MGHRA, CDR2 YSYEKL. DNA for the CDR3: TGCGCCAGCAGCCAAGTTTTTCGTAGCACAGATACGCAGTATTTT. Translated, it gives CASSQVFRSTDTQYF.

The CDR3 bases are TGTGCCTGGACCACAGGGGGGAGGCAGTTCTTC. Its protein is CAWTTGGRQFF. The chain has TRBV30 and TRBJ2-1; 8 bases agree with TRBD1. Per germline, CDR1 GTSNPN and CDR2 SVGIG (reference sequence). V trimming: 4 bases; J trimming: 12 bases; junction bases outside the gene matches: 5. CDR3 length: 11 amino acids.

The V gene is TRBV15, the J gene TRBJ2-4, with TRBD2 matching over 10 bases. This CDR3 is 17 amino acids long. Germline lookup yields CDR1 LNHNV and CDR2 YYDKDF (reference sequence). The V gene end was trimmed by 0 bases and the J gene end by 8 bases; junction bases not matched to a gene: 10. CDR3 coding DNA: TGTGCCACCAGCAGAGAGGGGGTAGCGGGAGGAGTGGACATTCAGTACTTC. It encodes CATSREGVAGGVDIQYF.

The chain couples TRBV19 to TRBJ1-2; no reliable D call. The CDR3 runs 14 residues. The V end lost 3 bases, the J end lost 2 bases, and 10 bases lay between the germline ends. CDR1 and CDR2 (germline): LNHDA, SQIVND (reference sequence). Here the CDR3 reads CASSISGGNYGYTF. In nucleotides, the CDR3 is TGTGCCAGTAGTATCTCGGGTGGGAACTATGGCTACACCTTC.

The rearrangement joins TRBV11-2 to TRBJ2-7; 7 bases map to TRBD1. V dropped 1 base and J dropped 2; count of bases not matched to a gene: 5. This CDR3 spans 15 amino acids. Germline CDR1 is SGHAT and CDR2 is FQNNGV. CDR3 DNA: TGTGCCAGCAGCTTAGTGAGGGACAGCACCTACGAGCAGTACTTC. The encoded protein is CASSLVRDSTYEQYF.

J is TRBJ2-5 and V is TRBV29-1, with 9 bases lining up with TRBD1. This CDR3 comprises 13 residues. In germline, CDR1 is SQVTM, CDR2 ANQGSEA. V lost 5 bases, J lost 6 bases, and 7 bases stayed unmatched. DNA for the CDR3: TGCAGCGTTTCGGGACAGGGTTTTAAGACCCAGTACTTC. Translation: CSVSGQGFKTQYF.

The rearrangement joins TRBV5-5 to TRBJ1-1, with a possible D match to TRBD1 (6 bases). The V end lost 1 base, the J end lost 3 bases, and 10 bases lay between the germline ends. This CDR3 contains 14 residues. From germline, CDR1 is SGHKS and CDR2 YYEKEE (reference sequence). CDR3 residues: CASSLYQGYTEAFF. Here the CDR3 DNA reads TGTGCCAGCAGCTTGTATCAGGGGTACACTGAAGCTTTCTTT.

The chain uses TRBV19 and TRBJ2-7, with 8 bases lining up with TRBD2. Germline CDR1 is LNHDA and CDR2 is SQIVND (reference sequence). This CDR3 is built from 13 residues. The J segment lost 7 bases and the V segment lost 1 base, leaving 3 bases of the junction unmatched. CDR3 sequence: CASSIAGGQEQYF. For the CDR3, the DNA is TGTGCCAGTAGTATAGCGGGAGGGCAGGAGCAGTACTTC.

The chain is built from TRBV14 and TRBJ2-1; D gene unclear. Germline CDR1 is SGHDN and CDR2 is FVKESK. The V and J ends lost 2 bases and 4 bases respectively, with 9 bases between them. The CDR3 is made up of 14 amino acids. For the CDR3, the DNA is TGTGCCAGCAGCCAAAAAGAGGCATACAATGAGCAGTTCTTC. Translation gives CASSQKEAYNEQFF.

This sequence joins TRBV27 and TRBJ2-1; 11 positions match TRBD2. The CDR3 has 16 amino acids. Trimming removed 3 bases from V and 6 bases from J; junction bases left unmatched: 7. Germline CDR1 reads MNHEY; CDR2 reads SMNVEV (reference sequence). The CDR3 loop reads CASSFLSGRGGNEQFF. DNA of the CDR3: TGTGCCAGCAGTTTCCTTAGCGGGAGGGGTGGCAATGAGCAGTTCTTC.

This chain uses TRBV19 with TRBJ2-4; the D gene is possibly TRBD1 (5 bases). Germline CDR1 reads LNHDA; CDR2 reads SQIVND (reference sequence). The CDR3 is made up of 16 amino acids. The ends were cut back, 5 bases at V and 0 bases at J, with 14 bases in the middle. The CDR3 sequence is CASSLTGQLAKNIQYF. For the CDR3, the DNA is TGTGCCAGTAGTCTCACCGGACAACTAGCCAAAAACATTCAGTACTTC.

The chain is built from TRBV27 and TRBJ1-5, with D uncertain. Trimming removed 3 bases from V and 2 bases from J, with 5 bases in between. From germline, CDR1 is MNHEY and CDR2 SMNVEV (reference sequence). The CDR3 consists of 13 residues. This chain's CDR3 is CASSFSRNQPQHF. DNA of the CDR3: TGTGCCAGCAGTTTTTCTCGCAATCAGCCCCAGCATTTT.

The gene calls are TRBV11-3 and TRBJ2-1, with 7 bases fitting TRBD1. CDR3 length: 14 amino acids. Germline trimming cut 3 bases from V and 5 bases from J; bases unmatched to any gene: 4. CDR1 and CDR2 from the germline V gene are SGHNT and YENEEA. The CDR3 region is CASSFEGTDNEQFF. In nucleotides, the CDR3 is TGTGCCAGCAGCTTCGAGGGGACAGACAATGAGCAGTTCTTC.

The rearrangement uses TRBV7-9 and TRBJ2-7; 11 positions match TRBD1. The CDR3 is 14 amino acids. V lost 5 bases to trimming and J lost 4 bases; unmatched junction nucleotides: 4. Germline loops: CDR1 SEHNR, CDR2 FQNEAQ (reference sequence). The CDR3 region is CASSPRDRGYEQYF. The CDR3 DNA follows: TGTGCCAGCAGCCCGAGGGACAGGGGGTACGAGCAGTACTTC.

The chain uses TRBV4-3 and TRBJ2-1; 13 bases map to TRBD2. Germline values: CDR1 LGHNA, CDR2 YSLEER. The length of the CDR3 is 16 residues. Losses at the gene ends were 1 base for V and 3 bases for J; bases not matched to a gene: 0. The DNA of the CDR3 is TGCGCCAGCAGCCAAGGACTAGCGGGAGGCTACAATGAGCAGTTCTTC. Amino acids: CASSQGLAGGYNEQFF.